This TCR beta chain emerged from a study of PD-L1 blockade in urothelial cancer. Study details: Individuals in the cohort had been given 0 to 3 earlier chemotherapy regimens. Researchers found blood samples held a median of roughly 140,000 T cells.

The data were produced by immunoSEQ multiplex PCR, yet TCRdb's version contains in-frame clones alone and is incomplete. The sample shows tens of thousands of clones, around 76% of them seen only once. The CDR3 length is 17 residues. Germline V lookup: CDR1 MGHRA, CDR2 YSYEKL. J was trimmed by 1 base and V by 5 bases; bases with no gene match: 13. In the case of this clone: Its antigen is as yet unknown.

Each patient gave between 1 and 8 samples, pretreatment and on-treatment. Findings and limits, study-wide: Below-median pretreatment blood TCR clonality predicted better survival.

The input for sequencing was PBMCs, taken around atezolizumab (anti-PD-L1) treatment. This TCR derives from a man in his 70s with urothelial cancer. The genes are TRBV4-1 and TRBJ1-1; 7 bases are shared with TRBD1. The CDR3 coding sequence is TGCGCCAGCAGCAAACGACAGGGCTCTAACGAGAACACTGAAGCTTTCTTT. This encodes CASSKRQGSNENTEAFF.